The 9 T cell receptor beta chains in this list originate from one sample, sequenced in a study of cytomegalovirus exposure and HLA in healthy donors. Researchers ran the PCR with 60 Vbeta and 13 Jbeta primers. Libraries were prepared by immunoSEQ multiplex PCR; TCRdb keeps only in-frame clonotypes and omits some of them. The table includes about 200,000 clones, 70% to 85% detected once. Sequenced sample: PBMCs. The receptors originated from a girl under 10 years old in good health and CMV-seronegative.

The J gene is TRBJ1-2, the V gene TRBV7-2; D is perhaps TRBD1 (5 bases). With 5 bases removed from V and 4 bases from J, the gap between germline ends came to 17 bases. This CDR3 comprises 15 residues. Germline V gene lookup returns CDR1 SGHTA and CDR2 FQGNSA. The CDR3 DNA sequence: TGTGCCAGCAGCCCTCTCCCGGGGGGGACCTATGGCTACACCTTC. Its translation: CASSPLPGGTYGYTF.

This clone was recorded only once. The J gene is TRBJ1-1, the V gene TRBV29-1, with D hard to call. The V gene lost 6 bases and the J gene lost 1 base, with 12 bases spanning the gap. The length of the CDR3 is 13 residues. CDR1 and CDR2 (germline): SQVTM, ANQGSEA. CDR3 sequence (DNA): TGCAGCGTCCTATGGGGAGGGAACACTGAAGCTTTCTTT. It translates to CSVLWGGNTEAFF.

In its sample, this clone was seen a few times. The chain joins TRBV6-5 to TRBJ1-3; D ambiguous. Germline V lookup: CDR1 MNHEY, CDR2 SVGAGI. This CDR3 region has 15 residues. Trimming removed 2 bases at V and 4 bases at J, with 12 bases between. The CDR3: CASSYRAAGGNTIYF. In DNA, the CDR3 is TGTGCCAGCAGTTACCGAGCAGCAGGAGGAAACACCATATATTTT.

The rearrangement links TRBV2 to TRBJ2-5; 13 positions agree with TRBD2. The ends lost 7 bases at V and 5 bases at J; junction bases unmatched: 4. The CDR3 is 14 amino acids. The germline CDR1 and CDR2 sequences are SNHLY and FYNNEI. The CDR3 here is CASKGTSGTETQYF. Written as DNA, the CDR3 is TGTGCCAGCAAGGGGACTAGCGGGACGGAGACCCAGTACTTC.

The genes are TRBV5-4 and TRBJ1-1; a weak D match, TRBD1 (5 bases). V dropped 4 bases and J dropped 9 bases, with 13 bases sitting between them. The germline CDR1 and CDR2 sequences are SGHNT and YYREEE (reference sequence). There are 12 residues in the CDR3. CDR3 region: CASSPRQGKAFF. The CDR3 DNA reads as TGTGCCAGCAGCCCAAGGCAGGGAAAAGCTTTCTTT.

This clone was counted between two and nine times. The CDR3 nucleotides are TGTGCCATCAGTAAGGACAGTAAGAACACTGAAGCTTTCTTT. Its translation is CAISKDSKNTEAFF. This chain connects TRBV10-3 to TRBJ1-1; possibly TRBD1 for D (6 bases). CDR1 is ENHRY and CDR2 is SYGVKD in the germline V gene. The ends were cut back, 5 bases at V and 1 base at J, with 11 bases in the middle. This CDR3 comprises 14 residues.

The rearrangement uses TRBV6-5 and TRBJ2-2, with TRBD1 as a possible D gene (6 bases). This CDR3 contains 14 residues. The V and J ends lost 4 bases and 3 bases respectively, with 9 bases between them. Germline assignment: CDR1 MNHEY and CDR2 SVGAGI. The CDR3 spells CASSSYRDTGELFF. CDR3 sequence (DNA): TGTGCCAGCAGTTCATACAGGGACACCGGGGAGCTGTTTTTT.

The rearrangement joins TRBV29-1 to TRBJ1-2, with TRBD1 identical over 7 bases. The CDR3 contains 14 residues. V shed 4 bases and J 1 base; nucleotides not matched to a gene: 6. The germline V gene encodes CDR1 SQVTM and CDR2 ANQGSEA. The CDR3 DNA reads TGCAGCGTTGCCTTCCGACAGGGTAACTATGGCTACACCTTC. Its protein is CSVAFRQGNYGYTF.

This clone appeared a single time. This sequence joins TRBV18 and TRBJ2-7; D possibly corresponds to TRBD2 (5 bases). The CDR3 runs to 15 residues. V was clipped by 8 bases and J by 0 bases, with 17 bases between them. Germline CDR1 KGHSH, CDR2 LQKENI. The CDR3: CASGERAGSSYEQYF. CDR3 DNA sequence: TGTGCCAGCGGAGAACGGGCGGGTAGCTCCTACGAGCAGTACTTC.